Listed below are T cell receptor beta chains from one sample, sequenced in a study of neurological immune-mediated disorders. One entry per CDR3 protein results from TCRdb running MiXCR on the 5' RACE reads. There are some 38,000 distinct CDR3 sequences in the sample; approximately 4.2% occur only once, and around 2% lies in the top ten. Sequencing used PBMCs. Source of these receptors: a man aged 25-45 years with multiple sclerosis. Each CDR3 is given with its conserved first and last residue. Fields, in order: D gene, J gene, CDR3 length, V gene, clone size, CDR3 DNA, CDR3 protein. The D gene is left open where the match is weak. The size field reads once, few, many or a size class.

>.|TRBJ1-1|14|TRBV5-1|many
TGCGCCAGCAGCTTAGGGACGTCGAACACTGAAGCTTTCTTT
CASSLGTSNTEAFF
>.|TRBJ2-1|15|TRBV15|many
TGTGCCACCAGCAGAGACCCAGAGACTACCAATGAGCAGTTCTTC
CATSRDPETTNEQFF
>TRBD2|TRBJ2-1|17|TRBV18|few
TGTGCCAGCTCACCACCGACTAGCCCGCCAACCTACAATGAGCAGTTCTTC
CASSPPTSPPTYNEQFF
>TRBD1|TRBJ2-7|14|TRBV5-1|many
TGCGCCAGCAGCAGCCAGGGGGCTGGGGGTGAGCAGTACTTC
CASSSQGAGGEQYF
>.|TRBJ1-2|13|TRBV12-3/TRBV12-4|many
TGTGCCAGCAGTTTGAACCGGGAATATGGCTACACCTTC
CASSLNREYGYTF
>.|TRBJ2-1|13|TRBV4-3|many
TGCGCCAGCAGCCAAGAGTTAGGACTTGAGCAGTTCTTC
CASSQELGLEQFF
>.|TRBJ1-2|15|TRBV12-3/TRBV12-4|many
TGTGCCAGCAGAGCCGCCGGGGGCGCGGCGGGTGGCTACACCTTC
CASRAAGGAAGGYTF
>.|TRBJ1-3|16|TRBV28|few
TGTGCCAGCAGTCCTTCCGGGCCCCTCTCTGGAAACACCATATATTTT
CASSPSGPLSGNTIYF
>.|TRBJ2-1|12|TRBV15|many
TGTGCCACCAGCAAGGACATCGGTGAGCAGTTCTTC
CATSKDIGEQFF
>.|TRBJ2-3|15|TRBV12-3/TRBV12-4|many
TGTGCCAGCAGTTCTAGACAGTCTAGCACAGATACGCAGTATTTT
CASSSRQSSTDTQYF